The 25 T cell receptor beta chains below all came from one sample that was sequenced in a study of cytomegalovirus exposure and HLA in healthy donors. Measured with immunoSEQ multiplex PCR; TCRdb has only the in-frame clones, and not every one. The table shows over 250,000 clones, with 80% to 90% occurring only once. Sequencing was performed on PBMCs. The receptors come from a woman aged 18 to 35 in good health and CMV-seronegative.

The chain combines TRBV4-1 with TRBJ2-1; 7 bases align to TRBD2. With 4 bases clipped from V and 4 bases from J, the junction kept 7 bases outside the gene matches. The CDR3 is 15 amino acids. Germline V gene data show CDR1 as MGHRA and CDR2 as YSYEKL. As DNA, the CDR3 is TGCGCCAGCAGCCCCACTAGCGCCCGTTACAATGAGCAGTTCTTC. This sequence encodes CASSPTSARYNEQFF.

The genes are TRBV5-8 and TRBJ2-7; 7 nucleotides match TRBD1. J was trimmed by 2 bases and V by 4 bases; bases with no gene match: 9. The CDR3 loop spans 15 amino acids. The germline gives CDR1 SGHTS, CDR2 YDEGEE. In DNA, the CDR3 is TGTGCCAGCAGCCCAGGGACAGTCAGGACCTACGAGCAGTACTTC. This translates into CASSPGTVRTYEQYF.

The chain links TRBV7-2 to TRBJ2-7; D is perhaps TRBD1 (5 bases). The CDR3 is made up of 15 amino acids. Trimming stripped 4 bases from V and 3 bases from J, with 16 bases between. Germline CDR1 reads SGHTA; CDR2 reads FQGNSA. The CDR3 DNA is TGTGCCAGCAGCTCCACCGTCGGCAGGGTCTACGAGCAGTACTTC. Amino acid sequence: CASSSTVGRVYEQYF.

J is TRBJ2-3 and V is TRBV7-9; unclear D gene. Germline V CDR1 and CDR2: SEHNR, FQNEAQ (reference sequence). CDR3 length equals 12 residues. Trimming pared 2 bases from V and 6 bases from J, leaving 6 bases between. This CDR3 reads CASSLILDTQYF. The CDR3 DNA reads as TGTGCCAGCAGCTTAATTCTGGATACGCAGTATTTT.

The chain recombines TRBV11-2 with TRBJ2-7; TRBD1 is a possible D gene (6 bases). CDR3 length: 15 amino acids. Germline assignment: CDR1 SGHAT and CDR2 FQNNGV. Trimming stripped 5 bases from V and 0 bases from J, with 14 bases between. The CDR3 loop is CASSVPTGSSYEQYF. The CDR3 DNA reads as TGTGCCAGCAGCGTTCCCACAGGGAGCTCCTACGAGCAGTACTTC.

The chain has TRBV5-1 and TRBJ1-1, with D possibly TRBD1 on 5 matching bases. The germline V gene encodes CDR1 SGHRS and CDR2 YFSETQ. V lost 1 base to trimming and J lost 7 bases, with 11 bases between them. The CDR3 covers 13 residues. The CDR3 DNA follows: TGCGCCAGCAGCTTGTTAGGGGTGGGTGAAGCTTTCTTT. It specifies CASSLLGVGEAFF.

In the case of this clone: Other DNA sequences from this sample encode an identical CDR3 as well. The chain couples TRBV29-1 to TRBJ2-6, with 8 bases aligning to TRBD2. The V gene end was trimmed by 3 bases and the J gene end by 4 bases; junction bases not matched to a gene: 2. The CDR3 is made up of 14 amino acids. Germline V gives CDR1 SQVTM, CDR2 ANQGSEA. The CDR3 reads CSVERGAGANVLTF. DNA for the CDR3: TGCAGCGTTGAGCGGGGGGCAGGGGCCAACGTCCTGACTTTC.

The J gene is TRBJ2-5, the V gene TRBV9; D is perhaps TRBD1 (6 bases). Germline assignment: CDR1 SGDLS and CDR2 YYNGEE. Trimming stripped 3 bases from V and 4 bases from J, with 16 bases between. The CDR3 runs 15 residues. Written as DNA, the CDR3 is TGTGCCAGCAGCGACAGGGTAGTAGGGCCAGAGACCCAGTACTTC. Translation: CASSDRVVGPETQYF.

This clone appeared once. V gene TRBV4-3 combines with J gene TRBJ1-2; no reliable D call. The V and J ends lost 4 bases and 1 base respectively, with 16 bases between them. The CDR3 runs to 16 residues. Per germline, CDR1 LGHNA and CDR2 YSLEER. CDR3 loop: CASSPQGGGINYGYTF. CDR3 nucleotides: TGCGCCAGCAGCCCTCAAGGAGGAGGAATTAACTATGGCTACACCTTC.

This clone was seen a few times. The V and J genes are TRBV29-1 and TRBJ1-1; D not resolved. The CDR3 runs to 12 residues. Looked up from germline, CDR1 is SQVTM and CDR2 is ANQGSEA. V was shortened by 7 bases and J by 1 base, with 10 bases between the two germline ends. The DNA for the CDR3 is TGCAGCGGCGAAGTCGGGAACACTGAAGCTTTCTTT. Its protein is CSGEVGNTEAFF.

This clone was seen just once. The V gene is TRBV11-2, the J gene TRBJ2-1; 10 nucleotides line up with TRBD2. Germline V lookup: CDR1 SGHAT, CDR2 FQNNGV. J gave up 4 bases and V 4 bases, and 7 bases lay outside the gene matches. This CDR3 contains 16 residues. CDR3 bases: TGTGCCAGCAGCTCCCCTGGGACTAGCGTGTACAATGAGCAGTTCTTC. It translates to CASSSPGTSVYNEQFF.

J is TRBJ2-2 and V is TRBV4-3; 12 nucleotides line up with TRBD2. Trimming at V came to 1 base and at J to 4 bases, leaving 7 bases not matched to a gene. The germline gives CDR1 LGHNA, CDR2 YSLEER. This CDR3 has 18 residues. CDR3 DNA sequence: TGCGCCAGCAGCCAAGGAGGGCTAGCGGGGGGGCTCACCGGGGAGCTGTTTTTT. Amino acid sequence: CASSQGGLAGGLTGELFF.

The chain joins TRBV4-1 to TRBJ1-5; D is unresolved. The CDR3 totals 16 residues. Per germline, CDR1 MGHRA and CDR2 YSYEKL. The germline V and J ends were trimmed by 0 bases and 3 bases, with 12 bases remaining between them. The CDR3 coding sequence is TGCGCCAGCAGCCAAGATGATCGACTGATCAATCAGCCCCAGCATTTT. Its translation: CASSQDDRLINQPQHF.

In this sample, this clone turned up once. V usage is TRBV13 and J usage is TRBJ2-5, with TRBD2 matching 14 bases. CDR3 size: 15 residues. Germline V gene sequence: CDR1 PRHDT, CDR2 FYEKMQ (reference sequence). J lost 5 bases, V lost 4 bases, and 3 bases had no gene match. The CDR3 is CASSSGLAGAETQYF. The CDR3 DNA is TGTGCCAGCAGCTCGGGACTAGCGGGAGCTGAGACCCAGTACTTC.

The CDR3 sequence: CASSPFGGGGDEQFF. The DNA for the CDR3 is TGTGCCAGCAGCCCGTTTGGCGGGGGTGGGGATGAGCAGTTCTTC. The rearrangement uses TRBV11-2 and TRBJ2-1, with 7 bases matching TRBD2. Trimming removed 5 bases from V and 8 bases from J; junction bases left unmatched: 12. From germline, CDR1 is SGHAT and CDR2 FQNNGV. The CDR3 consists of 15 residues.

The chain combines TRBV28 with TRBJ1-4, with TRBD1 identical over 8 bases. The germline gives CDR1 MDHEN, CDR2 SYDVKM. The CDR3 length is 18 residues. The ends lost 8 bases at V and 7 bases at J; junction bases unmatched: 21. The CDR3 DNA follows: TGTGCCAGCGCATCCCCAGGGGGCGGCGGCCCTTCGGGTGAAAAACTGTTTTTT. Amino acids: CASASPGGGGPSGEKLFF.

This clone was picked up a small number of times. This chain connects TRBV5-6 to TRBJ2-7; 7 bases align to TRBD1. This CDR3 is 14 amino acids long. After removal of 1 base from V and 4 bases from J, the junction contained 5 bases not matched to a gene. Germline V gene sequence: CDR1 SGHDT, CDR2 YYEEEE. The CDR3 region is CASSLRGTAYEQYF. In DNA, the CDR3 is TGTGCCAGCAGCTTGCGTGGGACAGCTTACGAGCAGTACTTC.

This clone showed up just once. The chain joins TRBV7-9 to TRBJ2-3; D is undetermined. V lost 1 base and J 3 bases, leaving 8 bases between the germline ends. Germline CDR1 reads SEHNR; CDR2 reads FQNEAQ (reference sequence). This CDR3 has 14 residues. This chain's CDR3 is CASSLDWATDTQYF. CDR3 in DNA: TGTGCCAGCAGCTTAGACTGGGCGACAGATACGCAGTATTTT. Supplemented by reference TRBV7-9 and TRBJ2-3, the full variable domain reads DTGVSQNPRHKITKRGQNVTFRCDPISEHNRLYWYRQTLGQGPEFLTYFQNEAQLEKSRLLSDRFSAERPKGSFSTLEIQRTEQGDSAMYLCASSLDWATDTQYFGPGTRLTVL.

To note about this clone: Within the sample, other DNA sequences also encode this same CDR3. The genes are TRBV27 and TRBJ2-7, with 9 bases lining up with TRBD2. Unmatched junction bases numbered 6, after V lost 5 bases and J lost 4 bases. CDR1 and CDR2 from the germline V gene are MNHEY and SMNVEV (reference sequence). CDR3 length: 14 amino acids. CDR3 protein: CASSEAGGRYEQYF. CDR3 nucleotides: TGTGCCAGCAGTGAAGCGGGGGGCAGGTACGAGCAGTACTTC.

The CDR3 protein is CASSPDRVGEKLFF. CDR3 nucleotide sequence: TGTGCCAGCAGTCCCGACAGGGTAGGCGAAAAACTGTTTTTT. V gene TRBV7-6 combines with J gene TRBJ1-4; 7 positions match TRBD1. This CDR3 spans 14 amino acids. Germline V CDR1 and CDR2: SGHVS, FNYEAQ. With 6 bases clipped from V and 8 bases from J, the junction kept 9 bases outside the gene matches.

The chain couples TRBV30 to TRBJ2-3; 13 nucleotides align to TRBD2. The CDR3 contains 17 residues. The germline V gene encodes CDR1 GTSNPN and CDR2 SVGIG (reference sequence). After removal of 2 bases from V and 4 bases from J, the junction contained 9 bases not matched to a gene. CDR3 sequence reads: CAWSPLRTSGSADTQYF. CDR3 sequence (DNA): TGTGCCTGGAGTCCCCTTCGGACTAGCGGGAGTGCAGATACGCAGTATTTT.

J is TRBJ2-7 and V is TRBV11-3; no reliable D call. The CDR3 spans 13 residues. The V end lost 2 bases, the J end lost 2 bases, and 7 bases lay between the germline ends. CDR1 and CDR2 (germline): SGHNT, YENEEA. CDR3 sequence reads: CASSLPQTYEQYF. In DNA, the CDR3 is TGTGCCAGCAGCTTACCGCAGACCTACGAGCAGTACTTC.

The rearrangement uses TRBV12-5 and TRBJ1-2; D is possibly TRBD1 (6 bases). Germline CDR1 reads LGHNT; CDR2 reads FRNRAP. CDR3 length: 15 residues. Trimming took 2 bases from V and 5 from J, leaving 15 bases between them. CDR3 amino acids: CASGLRTEFSYGYTF. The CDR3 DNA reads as TGTGCTAGTGGTTTGAGGACAGAGTTTTCGTATGGCTACACCTTC.

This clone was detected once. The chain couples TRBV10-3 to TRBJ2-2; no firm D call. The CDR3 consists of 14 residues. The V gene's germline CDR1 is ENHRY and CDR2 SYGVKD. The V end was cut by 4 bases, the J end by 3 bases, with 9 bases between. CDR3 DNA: TGTGCCATCAGTGCCCGACGGGACACCGGGGAGCTGTTTTTT. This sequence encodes CAISARRDTGELFF.

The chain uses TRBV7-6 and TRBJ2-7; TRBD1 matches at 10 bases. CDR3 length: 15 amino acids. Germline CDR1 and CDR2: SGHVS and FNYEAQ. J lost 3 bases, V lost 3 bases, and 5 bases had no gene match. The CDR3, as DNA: TGTGCCAGCAGCTTGCGGACAGGGGGTCTCTACGAGCAGTACTTC. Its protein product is CASSLRTGGLYEQYF.